Described below is a single T cell receptor beta chain sequence and its context. Its antigen remains unidentified. The CDR3 is cut off 3 residues early in the read; its end comes from the germline J gene. With 4 bases clipped from V and 0 bases from J, the junction kept 5 bases outside the gene matches. Germline V CDR1 and CDR2: LNHDA, SQIVND (reference sequence). CDR3 length: 16 residues. Here immunoSEQ multiplex PCR was the method, and the copy in TCRdb shows in-frame clones only, minus some. This repertoire includes 25,000 to 30,000 clones. This specimen comes from a study of T cells in women clearing cervical HPV infection. The study, taken as a whole, reports: Repertoire richness, not evenness, was significantly elevated in CIN3+ cases versus controls.

The V gene is TRBV19, the J gene TRBJ2-1; 8 bases map to TRBD2. This TCR was recovered from a woman between 18 and 70 years old with a cervical HPV16 infection that either progressed to CIN3+ or cleared (not recorded which). Source material: blood buffy coat. CDR3 DNA, as far as it was read: TGTGCCAGTAGTAGCTTAGCGGGGCCCTCCTACAATGAG. It yields the protein CASSSLAGPSYNE. The full-length CDR3 reads as CASSSLAGPSYNEQFF.